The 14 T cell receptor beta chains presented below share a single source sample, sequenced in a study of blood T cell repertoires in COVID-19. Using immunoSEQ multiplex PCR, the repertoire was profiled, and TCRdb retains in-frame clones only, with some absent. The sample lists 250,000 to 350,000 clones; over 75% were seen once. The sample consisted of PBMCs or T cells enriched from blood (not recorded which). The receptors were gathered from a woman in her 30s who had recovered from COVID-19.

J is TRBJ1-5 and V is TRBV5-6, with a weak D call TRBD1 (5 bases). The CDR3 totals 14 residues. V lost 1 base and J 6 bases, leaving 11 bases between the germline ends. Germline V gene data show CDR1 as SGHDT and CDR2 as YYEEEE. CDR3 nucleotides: TGTGCCAGCAGCTTGTGGGGGGGAAGTCAGCCCCAGCATTTT. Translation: CASSLWGGSQPQHF.

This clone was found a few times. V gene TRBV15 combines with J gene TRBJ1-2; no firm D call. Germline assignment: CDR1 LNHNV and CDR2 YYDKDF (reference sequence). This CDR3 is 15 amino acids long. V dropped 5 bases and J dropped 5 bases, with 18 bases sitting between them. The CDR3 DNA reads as TGTGCCACCAGCTTATCCCTCACTGCGGGATATGGCTACACCTTC. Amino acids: CATSLSLTAGYGYTF. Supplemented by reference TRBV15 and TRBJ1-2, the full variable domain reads DAMVIQNPRYQVTQFGKPVTLSCSQTLNHNVMYWYQQKSSQAPKLLFHYYDKDFNNEADTPDNFQSRRPNTSFCFLDIRSPGLGDTAMYLCATSLSLTAGYGYTFGSGTRLTVV.

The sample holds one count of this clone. CDR3 residues: CASSSNNEQFF. Written as DNA, the CDR3 is TGTGCCAGCAGCTCTAATAATGAGCAGTTCTTC. This sequence joins TRBV5-6 and TRBJ2-1; D is unresolved. The germline gives CDR1 SGHDT, CDR2 YYEEEE. V lost 3 bases, J lost 7 bases, and 5 bases lay in between. The CDR3 spans 11 residues.

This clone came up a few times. The CDR3 region has the DNA TGTGCTAGTGGTTTGGCGATAGCGGGAGGGCACCGGACCGATGAGCAGTTCTTC. Translating gives CASGLAIAGGHRTDEQFF. V usage is TRBV12-5 and J usage is TRBJ2-1; 11 bases are shared with TRBD2. CDR1 and CDR2 (germline): LGHNT, FRNRAP. The CDR3 runs 18 residues. The J segment lost 8 bases and the V segment lost 1 base, leaving 13 bases of the junction unmatched.

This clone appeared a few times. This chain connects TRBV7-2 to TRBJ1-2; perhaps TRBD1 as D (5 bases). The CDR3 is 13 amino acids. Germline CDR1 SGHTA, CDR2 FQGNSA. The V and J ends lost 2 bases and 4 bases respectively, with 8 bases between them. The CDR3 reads CASSLFGGYGYTF. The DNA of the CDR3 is TGTGCCAGCAGCTTATTCGGGGGCTATGGCTACACCTTC.

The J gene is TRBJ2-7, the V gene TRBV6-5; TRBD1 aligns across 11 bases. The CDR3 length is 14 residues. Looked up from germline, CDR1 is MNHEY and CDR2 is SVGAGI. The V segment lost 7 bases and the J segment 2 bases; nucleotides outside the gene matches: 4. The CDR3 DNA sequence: TGTGCCAGCAAATCGGGACAGGGGGCCTACGAGCAGTACTTC. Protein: CASKSGQGAYEQYF.

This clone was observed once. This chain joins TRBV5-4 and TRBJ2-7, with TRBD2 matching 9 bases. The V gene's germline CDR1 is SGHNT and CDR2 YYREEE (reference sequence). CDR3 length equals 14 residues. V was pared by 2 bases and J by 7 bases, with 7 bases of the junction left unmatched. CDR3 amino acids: CASSFARAGGEQYF. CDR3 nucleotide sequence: TGTGCCAGCAGCTTTGCAAGGGCGGGGGGGGAGCAGTACTTC.

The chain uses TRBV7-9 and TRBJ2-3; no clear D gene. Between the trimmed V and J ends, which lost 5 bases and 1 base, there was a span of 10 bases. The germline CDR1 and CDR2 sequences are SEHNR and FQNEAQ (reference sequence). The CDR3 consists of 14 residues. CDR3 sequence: CASSPVVGTDTQYF. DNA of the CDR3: TGTGCCAGCAGCCCGGTGGTGGGCACAGATACGCAGTATTTT.

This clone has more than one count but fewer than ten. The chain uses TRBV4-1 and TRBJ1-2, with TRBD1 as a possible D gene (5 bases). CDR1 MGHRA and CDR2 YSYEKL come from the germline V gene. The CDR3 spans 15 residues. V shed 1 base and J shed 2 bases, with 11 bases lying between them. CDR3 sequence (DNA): TGCGCCAGCAGCCAAGCCCTCTCAGGGAACTATGGCTACACCTTC. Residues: CASSQALSGNYGYTF.

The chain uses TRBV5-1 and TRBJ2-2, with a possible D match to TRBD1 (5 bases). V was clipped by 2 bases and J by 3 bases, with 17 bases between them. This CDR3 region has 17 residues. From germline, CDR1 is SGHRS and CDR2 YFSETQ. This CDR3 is CASSLTRGSRDTGELFF. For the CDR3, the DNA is TGCGCCAGCAGCTTAACAAGGGGCTCCCGGGACACCGGGGAGCTGTTTTTT.

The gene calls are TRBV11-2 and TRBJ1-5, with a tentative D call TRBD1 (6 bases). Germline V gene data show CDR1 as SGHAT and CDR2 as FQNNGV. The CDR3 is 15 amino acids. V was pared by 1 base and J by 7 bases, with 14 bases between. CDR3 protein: CASSLGRGAHQPQHF. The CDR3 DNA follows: TGTGCCAGCAGCTTAGGGCGGGGGGCCCACCAGCCCCAGCATTTT.

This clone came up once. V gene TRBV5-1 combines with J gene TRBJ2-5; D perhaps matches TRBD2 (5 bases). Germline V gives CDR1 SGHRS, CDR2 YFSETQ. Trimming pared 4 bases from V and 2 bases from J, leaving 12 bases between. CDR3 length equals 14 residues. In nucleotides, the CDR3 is TGCGCCAGCAGCGGAGGCGGGCAGCAAGAGACCCAGTACTTC. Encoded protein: CASSGGGQQETQYF.

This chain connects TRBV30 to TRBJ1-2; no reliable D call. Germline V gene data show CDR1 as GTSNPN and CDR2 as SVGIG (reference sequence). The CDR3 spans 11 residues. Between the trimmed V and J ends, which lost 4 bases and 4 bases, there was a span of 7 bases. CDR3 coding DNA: TGTGCCTGGACGCACGGCTATGGCTACACCTTC. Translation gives CAWTHGYGYTF.

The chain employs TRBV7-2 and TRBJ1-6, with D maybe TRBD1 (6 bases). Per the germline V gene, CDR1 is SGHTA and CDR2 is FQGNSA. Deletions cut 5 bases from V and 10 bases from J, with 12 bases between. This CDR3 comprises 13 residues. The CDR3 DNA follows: TGTGCCAGCAGCCCGACAGGCCCGTCACCCCTCCACTTT. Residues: CASSPTGPSPLHF.